A single sample gave rise to the 19 T cell receptor beta chains below, sequenced in a study of shared clonotypes between healthy human individuals. Clones were read by immunoSEQ multiplex PCR, and TCRdb kept only the in-frame ones, dropping some. The sample contains some 700,000 clones, roughly 87% of which appear only once. Sequenced input: memory CD8+ T cells from PBMCs. Subset of the sample: CD45RO+ cells pooled with CCR7-negative TemRA cells. Every receptor here comes from a man aged 18 to 29 in good health. Some clones in this sample may be carry-over from other donors' samples.

The CDR3 spells CAWSPSGHTDTQYF. The CDR3 nucleotides read TGTGCCTGGAGTCCTAGCGGACACACAGATACGCAGTATTTT. V usage is TRBV30 and J usage is TRBJ2-3; TRBD2 matches at 7 bases. The ends lost 2 bases at V and 2 bases at J; junction bases unmatched: 4. This CDR3 contains 14 residues. Germline assignment: CDR1 GTSNPN and CDR2 SVGIG (reference sequence).

This chain uses TRBV27 with TRBJ2-7; TRBD1 agrees at 8 bases. Germline lookup yields CDR1 MNHEY and CDR2 SMNVEV (reference sequence). The V gene end was trimmed by 2 bases and the J gene end by 7 bases; junction bases not matched to a gene: 10. This CDR3 contains 15 residues. CDR3 sequence: CASSLVGQGAGEQYF. The CDR3 bases are TGTGCCAGCAGTTTAGTTGGTCAGGGGGCGGGGGAGCAGTACTTC.

This sequence joins TRBV10-3 and TRBJ1-2; D is possibly TRBD1 (6 bases). Trimming stripped 4 bases from V and 2 bases from J, with 11 bases between. The CDR3 runs to 14 residues. Germline CDR1 and CDR2: ENHRY and SYGVKD. Here the CDR3 reads CAISVGQLNYGYTF. The CDR3 DNA is TGTGCCATCAGTGTAGGACAGCTAAACTATGGCTACACCTTC.

CDR3 DNA: TGTGCCAGCAGTTACTCGGGGGACGACACAGATACGCAGTATTTT. Amino acids: CASSYSGDDTDTQYF. The chain combines TRBV6-6 with TRBJ2-3; D tentatively fits TRBD1 or TRBD2 (5 bases each). This CDR3 has 15 residues. From germline, CDR1 is MNHNY and CDR2 SVGAGI (reference sequence). V was shortened by 0 bases and J by 2 bases, with 9 bases between the two germline ends.

The chain combines TRBV5-1 with TRBJ2-7; D is tentatively TRBD1 or TRBD2 (5 bases each). V lost 3 bases and J 3 bases, leaving 10 bases between the germline ends. CDR3 length equals 13 residues. Germline V gives CDR1 SGHRS, CDR2 YFSETQ. The CDR3 here is CASSSGDRYEQYF. CDR3 sequence (DNA): TGCGCCAGCAGCTCCGGGGACCGCTACGAGCAGTACTTC.

This chain links TRBV4-1 with TRBJ1-5; a possible D gene is TRBD1 (5 bases). Trimming took off 1 base at V and 2 bases at J, with 15 bases between the two ends. The CDR3 is made up of 17 amino acids. In germline, CDR1 is MGHRA, CDR2 YSYEKL. This CDR3 reads CASSQGPGRHRNQPQHF. The CDR3 nucleotides are TGCGCCAGCAGCCAAGGTCCAGGGAGACATCGCAATCAGCCCCAGCATTTT.

The chain carries TRBV6-1 and TRBJ2-7; D is perhaps TRBD2 (5 bases). Looked up from germline, CDR1 is MNHNS and CDR2 is SASEGT. V was trimmed by 7 bases and J by 6 bases, leaving 19 bases between them. The CDR3 covers 14 residues. CDR3 DNA: TGTGCCAGCACCAGCGGAGACTTTGACTGCGAGCAGTACTTC. Protein sequence: CASTSGDFDCEQYF.

V and J are TRBV27 and TRBJ1-2; D may be TRBD1 (6 bases). CDR1 is MNHEY and CDR2 is SMNVEV in the germline V gene (reference sequence). Trimming removed 6 bases at V and 8 bases at J, with 16 bases between. The CDR3 is 13 amino acids. CDR3 sequence reads: CASRDSGGWGYTF. For the CDR3, the DNA is TGTGCCAGCAGGGACAGTGGCGGTTGGGGCTACACCTTC.

The V and J genes are TRBV19 and TRBJ1-5, with 9 bases fitting TRBD1. CDR3 length: 14 residues. CDR1 and CDR2 from the germline V gene are LNHDA and SQIVND (reference sequence). Trimming cost V 5 bases and J 7 bases; bases outside gene matches: 6. The CDR3 loop is CASSGTGSMQPQHF. In DNA form, the CDR3 reads TGTGCCAGTAGTGGGACAGGGAGTATGCAGCCCCAGCATTTT.

This chain connects TRBV28 to TRBJ2-2, with a possible D match to TRBD1 (5 bases). V gave up 6 bases and J gave up 8 bases, with 10 bases separating them. CDR1 and CDR2 (germline): MDHEN, SYDVKM. The CDR3 is 12 amino acids. CDR3 protein: CASSPRAGELFF. In nucleotides, the CDR3 is TGTGCCAGCAGCCCCAGGGCAGGGGAGCTGTTTTTT. Together with reference TRBV28 and TRBJ2-2, the CDR3 gives the full variable domain: DVKVTQSSRYLVKRTGEKVFLECVQDMDHENMFWYRQDPGLGLRLIYFSYDVKMKEKGDIPEGYSVSREKKERFSLILESASTNQTSMYLCASSPRAGELFFGEGSRLTVL.

The chain carries TRBV10-2 and TRBJ1-2; TRBD1 matches at 8 bases. The germline gives CDR1 WSHSY, CDR2 SAAADI. The V and J ends lost 6 bases and 1 base, in that order; junction bases with no gene match: 4. The CDR3 has 14 residues. The CDR3 protein is CASSITGGNYGYTF. Written as DNA, the CDR3 is TGCGCCAGCAGCATAACAGGGGGTAACTATGGCTACACCTTC.

This sequence joins TRBV28 and TRBJ1-1, with unresolved D. The CDR3 runs to 15 residues. Germline V gene data show CDR1 as MDHEN and CDR2 as SYDVKM. The V end was cut by 7 bases, the J end by 0 bases, with 15 bases between. The CDR3 protein is CASITPLDMNTEAFF. The CDR3 DNA reads as TGTGCCAGCATCACTCCCCTAGACATGAACACTGAAGCTTTCTTT.

The chain combines TRBV6-5 with TRBJ1-3, with 7 bases that match TRBD1. The CDR3 loop spans 16 amino acids. The V and J ends lost 0 bases and 0 bases, in that order; junction bases with no gene match: 2. Per germline, CDR1 MNHEY and CDR2 SVGAGI. CDR3 in DNA: TGTGCCAGCAGTTACTCCGCAGGGGGCTCTGGAAACACCATATATTTT. Translating gives CASSYSAGGSGNTIYF.

The chain links TRBV27 to TRBJ1-5; 9 bases line up with TRBD1. The germline CDR1 and CDR2 sequences are MNHEY and SMNVEV (reference sequence). The CDR3 contains 15 residues. Trimming removed 6 bases from V and 5 bases from J; junction bases left unmatched: 8. The CDR3 loop is CASSQRTGDYQPQHF. The CDR3 bases are TGTGCCAGCAGCCAGAGGACAGGGGATTATCAGCCCCAGCATTTT.

V is TRBV4-2 and J is TRBJ2-7; D may be TRBD1 or TRBD2 (5 bases each). The V gene's germline CDR1 is LGHNA and CDR2 YNFKEQ. Deletions cut 0 bases from V and 2 bases from J, with 14 bases between. The CDR3 totals 16 residues. The CDR3 region is CASSQEWRGATYEQYF. As DNA, the CDR3 is TGTGCCAGCAGCCAAGAGTGGAGAGGGGCGACCTACGAGCAGTACTTC.

This clone was detected a few times. The rearrangement joins TRBV7-9 to TRBJ2-7, with 8 bases lining up with TRBD2. Germline-derived CDR1 and CDR2 are SEHNR and FQNEAQ (reference sequence). The CDR3 is made up of 15 amino acids. Losses at the gene ends were 4 bases for V and 3 bases for J; bases not matched to a gene: 8. The CDR3 bases are TGTGCCAGCAGCTCCCGGACTAGCTTAGACTACGAGCAGTACTTC. This encodes CASSSRTSLDYEQYF.

V usage is TRBV7-8 and J usage is TRBJ2-3; D gene uncertain. This CDR3 region has 15 residues. V was trimmed by 1 base and J by 4 bases, leaving 12 bases between them. The germline V gene has CDR1 SGHVS and CDR2 FQNEAQ. The CDR3 sequence is CASSLVLIPADTQYF. Written as DNA, the CDR3 is TGTGCCAGCAGCTTAGTCCTCATTCCGGCAGATACGCAGTATTTT.

This clone was picked up a small number of times. The gene calls are TRBV30 and TRBJ1-4, with D hard to call. The germline V and J ends were trimmed by 7 bases and 3 bases, with 12 bases remaining between them. CDR1 is GTSNPN and CDR2 is SVGIG in the germline V gene (reference sequence). The CDR3 contains 13 residues. The CDR3 protein is CAYTLGANEKLFF. CDR3 sequence (DNA): TGTGCCTACACCCTTGGCGCTAATGAAAAACTGTTTTTT.

CDR3 nucleotides: TGTGCCAGTCGGGACAGGGGGAGGTCTGGGGCCAACGTCCTGACTTTC. Amino acid sequence: CASRDRGRSGANVLTF. This chain joins TRBV13 and TRBJ2-6; 11 bases are shared with TRBD1. This CDR3 comprises 16 residues. Trimming cost V 9 bases and J 1 base; bases outside gene matches: 5. The germline V gene has CDR1 PRHDT and CDR2 FYEKMQ (reference sequence).